The next 22 T cell receptor beta chains were all read from a single sample in a study of T cells in Graves' hyperthyroidism and ophthalmopathy. Researchers amplified the TCR beta CDR3 regions from RNA transcripts. HTBI primers were used for first-round RT-PCR of the TCR CDR3. TCRdb analysed the multiplex PCR reads with MiXCR anew, one entry per CDR3 protein. The top ten clones hold 17% of a sample with 500,000 or so distinct CDR3 sequences, roughly 17% of them seen once. Sequences were obtained from blood. These receptors were collected from a woman between 18 and 30 years old with Graves' ophthalmopathy.

This clonotype was seen a handful of times. The rearrangement links TRBV29-1 to TRBJ2-3; 11 nucleotides agree with TRBD2. The V segment lost 4 bases and the J segment 3 bases; nucleotides outside the gene matches: 9. Germline V gene lookup returns CDR1 SQVTM and CDR2 ANQGSEA. There are 16 residues in the CDR3. CDR3 in amino acids: CSVVWLAGGSTDTQYF. The CDR3, as DNA: TGCAGCGTTGTGTGGCTAGCGGGAGGATCGACAGATACGCAGTATTTT.

The chain links TRBV25-1 to TRBJ2-1; TRBD2 matches 11 bases. Germline values: CDR1 MGHDK, CDR2 SYGVNS. The length of the CDR3 is 17 residues. With V trimmed by 3 bases and J by 7 bases, 11 bases remained unmatched. The CDR3 protein is CASSDARLAGQKNEQFF. The CDR3, as DNA: TGTGCCAGCAGTGACGCGCGACTAGCGGGACAGAAGAATGAGCAGTTCTTC.

This clonotype was found many times. The rearrangement joins TRBV7-9 to TRBJ1-2; 7 bases match TRBD1. J was trimmed by 8 bases and V by 5 bases; bases with no gene match: 5. This CDR3 is 12 amino acids long. From germline, CDR1 is SEHNR and CDR2 FQNEAQ (reference sequence). In DNA form, the CDR3 reads TGTGCCAGCAGCATCACAGGGGTCGGCTACACCTTC. Translation: CASSITGVGYTF.

This chain connects TRBV2 to TRBJ1-2; 9 nucleotides match TRBD1. Germline CDR1 and CDR2: SNHLY and FYNNEI. The junction had 17 bases not matched to a gene; V was cut back by 8 bases and J by 7 bases. The CDR3 length is 16 residues. The CDR3 DNA is TGTGCCAGCGCCCTTAACCGACAGGGGGGTAGTTTTGGCTACACCTTC. Translating gives CASALNRQGGSFGYTF.

This clonotype was seen a few times. The gene calls are TRBV6-9 and TRBJ1-3; TRBD1 aligns across 8 bases. The ends lost 3 bases at V and 0 bases at J; junction bases unmatched: 1. Germline CDR1 MNHGY, CDR2 SVAAGI. This CDR3 comprises 15 residues. The CDR3 sequence: CASSYGQGSGNTIYF. The CDR3 DNA reads as TGTGCCAGCAGTTACGGACAGGGCTCTGGAAACACCATATATTTT.

V and J are TRBV28 and TRBJ1-5; D call uncertain. The V and J ends lost 9 bases and 3 bases respectively, with 12 bases between them. The germline V gene encodes CDR1 MDHEN and CDR2 SYDVKM. This CDR3 region has 13 residues. The CDR3 sequence is CARSRLPNQPQHF. CDR3 nucleotides: TGTGCCAGATCCAGGCTTCCCAATCAGCCCCAGCATTTT. The complete variable domain, with remaining parts taken from reference TRBV28 and TRBJ1-5, reads DVKVTQSSRYLVKRTGEKVFLECVQDMDHENMFWYRQDPGLGLRLIYFSYDVKMKEKGDIPEGYSVSREKKERFSLILESASTNQTSMYLCARSRLPNQPQHFGDGTRLSIL.

Many counts were recorded for this clonotype. The chain joins TRBV12-5 to TRBJ1-1; the D is unclear. The germline CDR1 and CDR2 sequences are LGHNT and FRNRAP. The ends were cut back, 7 bases at V and 2 bases at J, with 14 bases in the middle. This CDR3 comprises 14 residues. The CDR3 reads CASVPRGSNTEAFF. CDR3 nucleotides: TGTGCTAGTGTGCCCCGGGGTTCAAACACTGAAGCTTTCTTT.

The sample holds many counts of this clonotype. The rearrangement joins TRBV6-1 to TRBJ2-7; weak D call: TRBD1 (5 bases). CDR3 length: 16 amino acids. V was trimmed by 0 bases and J by 9 bases, leaving 21 bases between them. The germline CDR1 and CDR2 sequences are MNHNS and SASEGT. This CDR3 reads CASSEAAVRTSFGQYF. The CDR3 DNA follows: TGTGCCAGCAGTGAAGCCGCAGTCAGGACATCATTTGGGCAGTACTTC.

This clonotype occurred many times. The rearrangement uses TRBV5-1 and TRBJ2-3; 9 positions match TRBD1. Germline CDR1 and CDR2: SGHRS and YFSETQ. The CDR3 runs 14 residues. With V trimmed by 4 bases and J by 5 bases, 5 bases remained unmatched. The CDR3 DNA reads TGCGCCAGCAGCGACGGACAGGGGCTAGATACGCAGTATTTT. This translates into CASSDGQGLDTQYF. Looking up the rest from reference TRBV5-1 and TRBJ2-3 gives the full variable domain: KAGVTQTPRYLIKTRGQQVTLSCSPISGHRSVSWYQQTPGQGLQFLFEYFSETQRNKGNFPGRFSGRQFSNSRSEMNVSTLELGDSALYLCASSDGQGLDTQYFGPGTRLTVL.

This clonotype was found many times. This chain uses TRBV11-2 with TRBJ1-6; D unresolved. The CDR3 length is 14 residues. Trimming stripped 5 bases from V and 9 bases from J, with 14 bases between. Per the germline V gene, CDR1 is SGHAT and CDR2 is FQNNGV. The CDR3 region is CASSRQSAPSPLHF. The CDR3 DNA sequence: TGTGCCAGCAGCCGCCAATCGGCTCCTTCACCCCTCCACTTT. The complete variable domain, with remaining parts taken from reference TRBV11-2 and TRBJ1-6, reads EAGVAQSPRYKIIEKRQSVAFWCNPISGHATLYWYQQILGQGPKLLIQFQNNGVVDDSQLPKDRFSAERLKGVDSTLKIQPAKLEDSAVYLCASSRQSAPSPLHFGNGTRLTVT.

Comments on this clonotype: Relative to the germline gene, one junction end is altered; a read error may explain this. The chain carries TRBV12-3 or TRBV12-4 and TRBJ2-7; D gene ambiguous. The CDR3 extends over 14 amino acids. CDR3 amino acids: CASSFLAGTYQQYF. DNA for the CDR3: TGTGCCAGCAGTTTTTTGGCCGGAACCTACCAGCAGTACTTC.

The chain joins TRBV5-1 to TRBJ2-2; 7 positions agree with TRBD2. Germline lookup yields CDR1 SGHRS and CDR2 YFSETQ. V shed 6 bases and J 0 bases; nucleotides not matched to a gene: 17. The CDR3 is made up of 19 amino acids. Here the CDR3 reads CASTFLAHPGGSNTGELFF. DNA of the CDR3: TGCGCCAGCACTTTCTTGGCTCACCCCGGGGGGTCGAACACCGGGGAGCTGTTTTTT.

This clonotype showed up many times. J is TRBJ2-7 and V is TRBV30, with D possibly TRBD2 on 5 matching bases. The CDR3 loop spans 12 amino acids. Between the trimmed V and J ends, which lost 8 bases and 7 bases, there was a span of 18 bases. Looked up from germline, CDR1 is GTSNPN and CDR2 is SVGIG (reference sequence). The CDR3 sequence: CAGSDLSGEQYF. CDR3 nucleotides: TGTGCCGGATCGGACCTGTCGGGAGAGCAGTACTTC.

This clonotype appeared a few times. Here the CDR3 reads CSVGGYRGGYEQFF. The CDR3, as DNA: TGCAGCGTTGGGGGGTACAGGGGCGGGTATGAGCAGTTCTTC. This chain joins TRBV29-1 and TRBJ2-1, with 7 positions matching TRBD1. Per germline, CDR1 SQVTM and CDR2 ANQGSEA. With V trimmed by 4 bases and J by 8 bases, 11 bases remained unmatched. The CDR3 covers 14 residues.

Of note for this clonotype: With a much larger clone just one base away, this may be a read error. The chain joins TRBV7-3 to TRBJ2-1, with D possibly matching TRBD2 (5 bases). V lost 6 bases and J lost 5, with 17 bases in between. Germline CDR1 reads SGHTA; CDR2 reads FQGTGA. This CDR3 spans 15 amino acids. CDR3 DNA: TGTGCCAGCAGTTCAGCGTTAGGAGGAGACAATGAGCAGTTCTTC. It is translated as CASSSALGGDNEQFF.

The chain employs TRBV15 and TRBJ1-2; possibly TRBD1 for D (5 bases). Germline V gene data show CDR1 as LNHNV and CDR2 as YYDKDF (reference sequence). V shed 0 bases and J shed 4 bases, with 12 bases lying between them. The CDR3 totals 15 residues. The CDR3 here is CATSRDGLGRYGYTF. CDR3 DNA: TGTGCCACCAGCAGAGATGGGTTGGGGCGCTATGGCTACACCTTC.

In this sample, this clonotype turned up many times. The chain recombines TRBV5-1 with TRBJ2-2; TRBD1 agrees at 8 bases. The CDR3 is made up of 15 amino acids. V dropped 3 bases and J dropped 7; count of bases not matched to a gene: 8. Germline V gives CDR1 SGHRS, CDR2 YFSETQ. The CDR3 loop is CASSYQGALVGELFF. The CDR3 DNA reads TGCGCCAGCAGCTATCAGGGGGCGCTTGTCGGGGAGCTGTTTTTT.

This clonotype has ten or more counts. The gene calls are TRBV13 and TRBJ1-2; D gene ambiguous. The CDR3 is 15 amino acids. Germline V gene sequence: CDR1 PRHDT, CDR2 FYEKMQ (reference sequence). V was shortened by 0 bases and J by 6 bases, with 14 bases between the two germline ends. The DNA of the CDR3 is TGTGCCAGCAGCTTAGGCCCCCTTGACATGAATGGCTACACCTTC. Protein sequence: CASSLGPLDMNGYTF.

In this sample, this clonotype turned up many times. This chain links TRBV12-3 or TRBV12-4 with TRBJ2-3; TRBD2 matches at 11 bases. The CDR3 covers 16 residues. J was trimmed by 2 bases and V by 5 bases; bases with no gene match: 6. CDR3 bases: TGTGCCAGCAGTGGGACTAGCGGCGGGGTCACAGATACGCAGTATTTT. It encodes CASSGTSGGVTDTQYF.

This clonotype was observed many times. The rearrangement links TRBV30 to TRBJ2-1; tentative D call: TRBD2 (6 bases). Germline V CDR1 and CDR2: GTSNPN, SVGIG (reference sequence). The CDR3 has 15 residues. The V and J ends lost 3 bases and 4 bases respectively, with 16 bases between them. The CDR3 loop is CAWSGAEGTYNEQFF. The CDR3 DNA reads TGTGCCTGGAGCGGAGCGGAGGGTACTTACAATGAGCAGTTCTTC. Using reference TRBV30 and TRBJ2-1 for the parts outside the CDR3, the full variable domain is SQTIHQWPATLVQPVGSPLSLECTVEGTSNPNLYWYRQAAGRGLQLLFYSVGIGQISSEVPQNLSASRPQDRQFILSSKKLLLSDSGFYLCAWSGAEGTYNEQFFGPGTRLTVL.

This clonotype was counted between two and nine times. This chain uses TRBV20-1 with TRBJ1-2; D may be TRBD1 (6 bases). The CDR3 is 12 amino acids. Per germline, CDR1 DFQATT and CDR2 SNEGSKA (reference sequence). V shed 8 bases and J shed 4 bases, with 14 bases lying between them. The DNA for the CDR3 is TGCAGTAGCCCGGGGGGCTCCTATGGCTACACCTTC. It translates to CSSPGGSYGYTF.

The rearrangement joins TRBV11-2 to TRBJ1-3, with D uncertain. Germline values: CDR1 SGHAT, CDR2 FQNNGV. The CDR3 is made up of 18 amino acids. With 8 bases removed from V and 1 base from J, the gap between germline ends came to 24 bases. The CDR3 loop reads CASSMTKGSRISGNTIYF. CDR3 DNA: TGTGCCAGCTCAATGACAAAAGGCTCCAGGATTTCTGGAAACACCATATATTTT.